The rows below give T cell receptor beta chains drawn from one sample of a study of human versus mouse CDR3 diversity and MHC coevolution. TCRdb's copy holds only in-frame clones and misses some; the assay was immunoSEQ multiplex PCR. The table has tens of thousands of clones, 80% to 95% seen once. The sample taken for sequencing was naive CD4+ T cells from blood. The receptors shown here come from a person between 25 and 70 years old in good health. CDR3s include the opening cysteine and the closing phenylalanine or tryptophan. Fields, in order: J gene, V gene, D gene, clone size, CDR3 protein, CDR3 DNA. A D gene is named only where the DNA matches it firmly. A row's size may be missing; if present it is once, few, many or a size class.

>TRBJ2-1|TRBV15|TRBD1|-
CATSRGIDRGSSPLANEQFF
TGTGCCACCAGCAGAGGTATAGACAGGGGGTCAAGTCCCTTGGCCAATGAGCAGTTCTTC
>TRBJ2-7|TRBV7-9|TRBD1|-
CASRPSGQELGEQYF
TGTGCCAGCAGGCCGAGCGGACAGGAGTTGGGAGAGCAGTACTTC
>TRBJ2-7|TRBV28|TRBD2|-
CASIPPGKAGEQYF
TGTGCCAGCATTCCCCCGGGGAAAGCGGGGGAGCAGTACTTC
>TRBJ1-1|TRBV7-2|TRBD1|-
CASSLGDRQTEAFF
TGTGCCAGCAGCTTAGGGGACAGGCAGACTGAAGCTTTCTTT
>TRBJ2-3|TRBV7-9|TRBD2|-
CASSSLAGLSFSTDTQYF
TGTGCCAGCAGCTCATTAGCGGGGCTAAGCTTTAGCACAGATACGCAGTATTTT
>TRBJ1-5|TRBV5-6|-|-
CASSSWGSVNQPQHF
TGTGCCAGCAGCTCTTGGGGCAGCGTCAATCAGCCCCAGCATTTT
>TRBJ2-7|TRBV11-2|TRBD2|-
CASSLGGSSYEQYF
TGTGCCAGCAGCTTGGGGGGGAGCTCCTACGAGCAGTACTTC
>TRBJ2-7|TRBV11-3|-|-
CASSLGGQYEQYF
TGTGCCAGCAGCTTAGGGGGACAATACGAGCAGTACTTC
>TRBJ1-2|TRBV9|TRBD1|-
CASSQETGFRSYGYTF
TGTGCCAGCAGCCAAGAGACAGGGTTTAGGTCCTATGGCTACACCTTC
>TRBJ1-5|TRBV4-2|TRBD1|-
CASSQATGGARQPQHF
TGTGCCAGCAGCCAAGCCACAGGGGGCGCGCGGCAGCCCCAGCATTTT
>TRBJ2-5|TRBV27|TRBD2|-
CASSLYVAGLETQYF
TGTGCCAGCAGTTTATATGTAGCGGGGTTAGAGACCCAGTACTTC
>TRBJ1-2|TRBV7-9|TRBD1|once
CASSFVLRGRYNYGYTF
TGTGCCAGCAGCTTCGTTTTGAGGGGGCGATACAACTATGGCTACACCTTC